This entry lists 27 T cell receptor beta chains sequenced from one sample in a study of blood T cells in healthy people across ages. Then a second PCR, running roughly 7 to 11 cycles, was carried out with a sample-barcoded 5' primer and a J-beta primer mix. TCRdb reprocessed the 5' RACE reads via MiXCR and lists one record per CDR3 protein. The sample has 1.5 million to 2 million distinct CDR3 sequences, roughly 49% seen once. The sequenced material came from blood. These receptors came from a woman in her forties in good health.

This clonotype was counted ten times or more. The CDR3: CASSLRGGGYTF. The CDR3 nucleotides read TGTGCCAGCAGCTTAAGGGGAGGGGGCTACACCTTC. This chain connects TRBV27 to TRBJ1-2; D is perhaps TRBD1 (5 bases). Trimming took 6 bases from V and 8 from J, leaving 13 bases between them. Germline V CDR1 and CDR2: MNHEY, SMNVEV (reference sequence). The CDR3 length is 12 residues.

The chain combines TRBV15 with TRBJ2-3; TRBD1 might be the D (6 bases). Germline V gene data show CDR1 as LNHNV and CDR2 as YYDKDF (reference sequence). V was shortened by 2 bases and J by 0 bases, with 15 bases between the two germline ends. The CDR3 runs to 17 residues. The DNA for the CDR3 is TGTGCCACCAGCAGAAGCCGGACAGTAACTAGCACAGATACGCAGTATTTT. This translates into CATSRSRTVTSTDTQYF.

The CDR3: CASSLGTGSPMSYTF. The CDR3, as DNA: TGTGCCAGCAGCTTAGGTACGGGGTCCCCTATGAGCTACACCTTC. The chain employs TRBV7-2 and TRBJ1-2; D gene ambiguous. V was pared by 1 base and J by 9 bases, with 18 bases between. Germline CDR1 and CDR2: SGHTA and FQGNSA. This CDR3 region has 15 residues.

This chain links TRBV20-1 with TRBJ1-2, with D unresolved. Per germline, CDR1 DFQATT and CDR2 SNEGSKA (reference sequence). The length of the CDR3 is 13 residues. V was shortened by 3 bases and J by 0 bases, with 8 bases between the two germline ends. Here the CDR3 reads CSASDGANYGYTF. The CDR3 nucleotides are TGCAGTGCTAGTGACGGAGCTAACTATGGCTACACCTTC.

The chain uses TRBV6-5 and TRBJ2-4, with D possibly being TRBD2 (6 bases). With 2 bases removed from V and 13 bases from J, the gap between germline ends came to 18 bases. This CDR3 is 14 amino acids long. Looked up from germline, CDR1 is MNHEY and CDR2 is SVGAGI. The CDR3 bases are TGTGCCAGCAGTTACAGGGAGGTGTCCTATGAGCAGTACTTC. Its protein is CASSYREVSYEQYF.

This clonotype has just a few counts. This chain joins TRBV11-2 and TRBJ2-3; D might be TRBD1 (5 bases). The CDR3 has 17 residues. Per the germline V gene, CDR1 is SGHAT and CDR2 is FQNNGV. V dropped 5 bases and J dropped 4 bases, with 22 bases sitting between them. CDR3 in DNA: TGTGCCAGCAGCATGCTAGAGACAGACCTTAACCCAGATACGCAGTATTTT. Residues: CASSMLETDLNPDTQYF.

V usage is TRBV7-8 and J usage is TRBJ2-3, with D hard to call. Trimming removed 0 bases at V and 9 bases at J, with 13 bases between. Per germline, CDR1 SGHVS and CDR2 FQNEAQ. This CDR3 has 14 residues. In DNA, the CDR3 is TGTGCCAGCAGCTTAGCATCCAGCTTGGAGACGCAGTATTTT. This codes for CASSLASSLETQYF.

The rearrangement uses TRBV7-2 and TRBJ2-5; D call uncertain. Germline V CDR1 and CDR2: SGHTA, FQGNSA. This CDR3 is built from 15 residues. The ends were cut back, 4 bases at V and 5 bases at J, with 17 bases in the middle. In DNA form, the CDR3 reads TGTGCCAGCAGCTCCACCCTCGGGCCCGCGGAGACCCAGTACTTC. Translated: CASSSTLGPAETQYF.

This clonotype has just a few counts. The junction differs from germline at one of its ends, possibly a read error. The genes are TRBV6-5 and TRBJ2-5; a possible D gene is TRBD2 (5 bases). Germline V gives CDR1 MNHEY, CDR2 SVGAGI. The CDR3 loop spans 13 amino acids. The CDR3 here is CASSDSRGETQYF. DNA for the CDR3: TGTGCCAGCAGTGACTCTCGGGGAGAGACCCAGTACTTC.

The chain has TRBV15 and TRBJ2-1; perhaps TRBD2 as D (6 bases). Trimming took 1 base from V and 0 from J, leaving 10 bases between them. The CDR3 consists of 16 residues. CDR1 and CDR2 from the germline V gene are LNHNV and YYDKDF (reference sequence). This CDR3 reads CATSRGRGSSYNEQFF. CDR3 DNA sequence: TGTGCCACCAGCAGAGGACGGGGGAGCTCCTACAATGAGCAGTTCTTC.

The chain has TRBV2 and TRBJ1-1, with a possible D match to TRBD1 (6 bases). The CDR3 has 15 residues. CDR1 is SNHLY, CDR2 FYNNEI, per germline. Trimming left V 6 bases short and J 5 bases short, with 19 bases between. The CDR3 is CASRDDTGHGTEAFF. CDR3 nucleotides: TGTGCCAGCAGGGATGATACAGGGCATGGAACTGAAGCTTTCTTT.

This chain uses TRBV29-1 with TRBJ1-1; D perhaps matches TRBD1 (6 bases). Trimming stripped 0 bases from V and 11 bases from J, with 13 bases between. CDR1 is SQVTM, CDR2 ANQGSEA, per germline. This CDR3 contains 12 residues. This chain's CDR3 is CSVEEPSGEAFF. As DNA, the CDR3 is TGCAGCGTTGAAGAGCCGTCAGGGGAGGCTTTCTTT. Looking up the rest from reference TRBV29-1 and TRBJ1-1 gives the full variable domain: SAVISQKPSRDICQRGTSLTIQCQVDSQVTMMFWYRQQPGQSLTLIATANQGSEATYESGFVIDKFPISRPNLTFSTLTVSNMSPEDSSIYLCSVEEPSGEAFFGQGTRLTVV.

The J gene is TRBJ1-1, the V gene TRBV10-3; the match to TRBD1 covers 7 bases. Germline V CDR1 and CDR2: ENHRY, SYGVKD. This CDR3 contains 19 residues. Trimming removed 0 bases from V and 0 bases from J; junction bases left unmatched: 13. The chain's CDR3 is CAISESGTRDSIMNTEAFF. DNA for the CDR3: TGTGCCATCAGTGAGTCCGGGACCCGGGACAGCATTATGAACACTGAAGCTTTCTTT.

V gene TRBV6-2 or TRBV6-3 combines with J gene TRBJ1-1; TRBD1 matches at 7 bases. Germline V gene lookup returns CDR1 MNHEY and CDR2 SVGEGT. V was clipped by 4 bases and J by 2 bases; unmatched bases: 1. The CDR3 totals 13 residues. CDR3: CASSWDSNTEAFF. The CDR3, as DNA: TGTGCCAGCAGTTGGGACAGCAACACTGAAGCTTTCTTT.

This clonotype was seen just once. This chain joins TRBV4-3 and TRBJ2-1, with a weak D call TRBD2 (6 bases). Germline V gene data show CDR1 as LGHNA and CDR2 as YSLEER. Trimming pared 0 bases from V and 6 bases from J, leaving 15 bases between. This CDR3 is 16 amino acids long. The CDR3: CASSQELNGGFNEQFF. The CDR3 DNA reads as TGCGCCAGCAGCCAAGAGCTGAACGGAGGGTTCAATGAGCAGTTCTTC.

Only a few counts were recorded for this clonotype. The chain is built from TRBV4-2 and TRBJ2-7, with no clear D. Germline CDR1 LGHNA, CDR2 YNFKEQ. The CDR3 is made up of 14 amino acids. Trimming left V 0 bases short and J 7 bases short, with 13 bases between. CDR3 sequence reads: CASSQEARLNEQYF. CDR3 bases: TGTGCCAGCAGCCAAGAAGCCAGGCTTAATGAGCAGTACTTC.

This clonotype appeared a few times. The gene calls are TRBV7-8 and TRBJ2-3; weak D call: TRBD1 (6 bases). The CDR3 is 17 amino acids. Between the trimmed V and J ends, which lost 4 bases and 5 bases, there was a span of 22 bases. In germline, CDR1 is SGHVS, CDR2 FQNEAQ. The chain's CDR3 is CASSWPPGTTWKDTQYF. For the CDR3, the DNA is TGTGCCAGCAGCTGGCCACCCGGGACAACCTGGAAAGATACGCAGTATTTT.

This sequence joins TRBV29-1 and TRBJ2-7; D possibly matches TRBD1 or TRBD2 (6 bases each). Germline V lookup: CDR1 SQVTM, CDR2 ANQGSEA. The CDR3 loop spans 15 amino acids. Trimming took 6 bases from V and 6 from J, leaving 24 bases between them. In DNA form, the CDR3 reads TGCAGCGTGGGAACTCATCGGGGGCTCTTCCGCGAGCAGTACTTC. It translates to CSVGTHRGLFREQYF.

The chain links TRBV4-1 to TRBJ2-7, with 8 bases lining up with TRBD2. This CDR3 has 16 residues. CDR1 is MGHRA, CDR2 YSYEKL, per germline. With V trimmed by 3 bases and J by 1 base, 8 bases remained unmatched. The CDR3 DNA follows: TGCGCCAGCAGCCAGACGCAGGGACTAGGTTCCTACGAGCAGTACTTC. Encoded protein: CASSQTQGLGSYEQYF.

The V call is TRBV28, the J call TRBJ2-7; D unclear. The CDR3 runs 14 residues. CDR1 and CDR2 from the germline V gene are MDHEN and SYDVKM. V lost 8 bases, J lost 2 bases, and 16 bases lay in between. As DNA, the CDR3 is TGTGCCAGCTCCCTAAGGCGGAGAACCTACGAGCAGTACTTC. This codes for CASSLRRRTYEQYF.

This clonotype appeared a few times. The J gene is TRBJ2-5, the V gene TRBV7-8; D unclear. Trimming removed 2 bases at V and 5 bases at J, with 9 bases between. Germline assignment: CDR1 SGHVS and CDR2 FQNEAQ. This CDR3 contains 13 residues. CDR3 in DNA: TGTGCCAGCAGCTTACTCGACGGTGAGACCCAGTACTTC. It yields the protein CASSLLDGETQYF.

This clonotype was picked up many times. The chain employs TRBV3-1 and TRBJ2-1; the D is unclear. V lost 6 bases and J lost 6, with 6 bases in between. Per the germline V gene, CDR1 is LGHDT and CDR2 is YNNKEL (reference sequence). This CDR3 has 11 residues. The CDR3 protein is CASSQLNEQFF. CDR3 in DNA: TGTGCCAGCAGTCAACTCAATGAGCAGTTCTTC.

V gene TRBV5-6 combines with J gene TRBJ2-5; 9 bases map to TRBD2. The CDR3 is 15 amino acids. J lost 1 base, V lost 3 bases, and 4 bases had no gene match. Germline CDR1 and CDR2: SGHDT and YYEEEE. The CDR3 DNA is TGTGCCAGCAGCTACCGGACTAGCGCCCAAGAGACCCAGTACTTC. It yields the protein CASSYRTSAQETQYF.

The chain carries TRBV6-2 or TRBV6-3 and TRBJ2-1; TRBD2 matches 8 bases. This CDR3 spans 14 amino acids. The V and J ends lost 6 bases and 9 bases, in that order; junction bases with no gene match: 10. The germline V gene encodes CDR1 MNHEY and CDR2 SVGEGT. The CDR3 here is CASSRGGQYSEQFF. The DNA for the CDR3 is TGTGCCAGCAGCCGGGGGGGCCAGTATAGTGAGCAGTTCTTC.

V gene TRBV10-3 combines with J gene TRBJ2-3, with 12 bases fitting TRBD2. J lost 4 bases, V lost 8 bases, and 7 bases had no gene match. The CDR3 covers 15 residues. Germline V gene sequence: CDR1 ENHRY, CDR2 SYGVKD. For the CDR3, the DNA is TGTGCCATCGCTAGCGGGGGGGGCGACCCAGATACGCAGTATTTT. Its translation: CAIASGGGDPDTQYF.

The chain uses TRBV4-3 and TRBJ1-2, with 7 bases identical to TRBD1. V dropped 1 base and J dropped 6; count of bases not matched to a gene: 20. The CDR3 covers 19 residues. CDR1 and CDR2 from the germline V gene are LGHNA and YSLEER. CDR3 DNA sequence: TGCGCCAGCAGCCAAGCGTTAGACAGGGTTTATCGGACTATCGATGGCTACACCTTC. This codes for CASSQALDRVYRTIDGYTF.

This clonotype was seen a few times. The rearrangement joins TRBV4-2 to TRBJ2-5; D is perhaps TRBD2 (6 bases). Per the germline V gene, CDR1 is LGHNA and CDR2 is YNFKEQ. This CDR3 comprises 17 residues. The V and J ends lost 0 bases and 0 bases respectively, with 14 bases between them. The CDR3 reads CASSQEGRGLYQETQYF. The CDR3 region has the DNA TGTGCCAGCAGCCAAGAGGGACGGGGGTTGTACCAAGAGACCCAGTACTTC.